In this sample, the clone carrying this T cell receptor (beta chain) turned up a few times. The antigen is undetermined. This entry comes from a study of shared clonotypes between healthy human individuals. Study summary: Three plates each covered CD4 naive and memory; CD8 naive two, CD8 memory one.

Study-wide findings and caveats: Larger richness was generally estimated for naive than memory subsets. Sequencing depth was a factor that was expected to affect clonotype sharing among donors.

The CDR3 has 17 residues. Germline-derived CDR1 and CDR2 are MGHRA and YSYEKL. The V and J ends lost 0 bases and 5 bases, in that order; junction bases with no gene match: 9. The donors were all Caucasian adults (living in Nashville, Tennessee). Profiling relied on immunoSEQ multiplex PCR, and the TCRdb table lists in-frame clones only, not all of them. The sample holds 550,000 to 850,000 clones, 72% seen once. This chain uses TRBV4-1 with TRBJ1-4; TRBD1 agrees at 7 bases. The TCR originated in a woman between 25 and 40 years old in good health. Material: memory CD4+ T cells sorted from blood. Documented subset: CD45RA-negative fraction. The CDR3 DNA is TGCGCCAGCAGCCAAGATTCGACAGGGCGGGCCAATGAAAAACTGTTTTTT. Its translation is CASSQDSTGRANEKLFF.